The clone carrying this T cell receptor (beta chain) was counted a single time. Its antigen is undetermined. Generated by immunoSEQ multiplex PCR, the TCRdb table keeps only in-frame clones and is missing some. The data contain some 150,000 clones, 90% to 95% of them singletons. The sample belongs to a study of T cell responses to AZD1222 COVID-19 vaccine. Germline CDR1 and CDR2: MNHEY and SVGAGI. Trimming removed 10 bases at V and 5 bases at J, with 15 bases between. The CDR3 is made up of 13 amino acids. Study results and caveats: Mostly white British, mostly female donors; authors suggested clonal diversity may be underestimated. Across spike, vaccine-associated CD4 TCRs were found, dominant at 160-218 and 743-854. Close to half of all spike-specific TCRs reportedly target regions of the variants that are unmutated. Of the AZD1222 recipients, only five to seven were seropositive at baseline.

Sequencing was performed on peripheral blood, taken on day 0 of MenACWY control vaccination. The origin of this receptor is an adult in good health. V gene TRBV6-5 combines with J gene TRBJ1-5; D is perhaps TRBD1 (5 bases). The CDR3 coding sequence is TGTGCCACCTGGTTGAAGGGACATCAGCCCCAGCATTTT. It specifies CATWLKGHQPQHF.